In this sample, the clone carrying this TCR beta chain turned up many times. Its target is unknown. The sequenced fragment ends 3 residues before the CDR3 boundary, so the rest is inferred from the germline J gene. Sequencing was performed with immunoSEQ multiplex PCR; in TCRdb, only in-frame clones are kept and a portion is missing. The sample includes roughly 48,000 clones, none of them occurring once. CDR1 and CDR2 from the germline V gene are SGHRS and YFSETQ. CDR3 length: 14 amino acids. V was trimmed by 6 bases and J by 2 bases, leaving 11 bases between them. These data belong to a study of T cell clonality in common variable immunodeficiency. Study conclusions and caveats: Common variable immunodeficiency TCR beta sequences reportedly had fewer deletions and N-nucleotide insertions.

The chain recombines TRBV5-1 with TRBJ2-2; D call uncertain. The receptor's source is a person aged 18 to 70 in good health. Sequencing was carried out using peripheral blood mononuclear cells. CDR3 protein: CASISSSNTGELFF. Partial CDR3 DNA: TGCGCCAGCATTAGTAGCTCAAACACCGGGGAG.